Described below is a single T cell receptor (beta chain) sequence and its context. The CDR3 is 12 amino acids. The V gene end was trimmed by 4 bases and the J gene end by 7 bases; junction bases not matched to a gene: 3. Germline CDR1 is SGHRS and CDR2 is YFSETQ. This specimen belongs to a study of shared clonotypes between healthy human individuals. Study-level information: Donors had three CD4 naive, three CD4 memory, two CD8 naive and one CD8 memory plate apiece.

TCRdb's copy holds only in-frame clones and misses some; the assay was immunoSEQ multiplex PCR. The repertoire includes about 380,000 clones, about 97% of them detected once, and approximately 0.32% sits in the top ten. CD8 memory comprised CD45RO+ plus CCR7-negative CD45RA+ TemRA cells. This TCR was sampled from a man aged 25 to 45 in good health. The V call is TRBV5-1, the J call TRBJ2-7; 9 bases match TRBD2. Sequencing used memory CD8+ T cells sorted from blood. Subset in this sample: CD45RO+ cells pooled with CCR7-negative TemRA cells. Here the CDR3 reads CASSPGLAEQYF. In nucleotides, the CDR3 is TGCGCCAGCAGCCCCGGACTAGCGGAGCAGTACTTC.